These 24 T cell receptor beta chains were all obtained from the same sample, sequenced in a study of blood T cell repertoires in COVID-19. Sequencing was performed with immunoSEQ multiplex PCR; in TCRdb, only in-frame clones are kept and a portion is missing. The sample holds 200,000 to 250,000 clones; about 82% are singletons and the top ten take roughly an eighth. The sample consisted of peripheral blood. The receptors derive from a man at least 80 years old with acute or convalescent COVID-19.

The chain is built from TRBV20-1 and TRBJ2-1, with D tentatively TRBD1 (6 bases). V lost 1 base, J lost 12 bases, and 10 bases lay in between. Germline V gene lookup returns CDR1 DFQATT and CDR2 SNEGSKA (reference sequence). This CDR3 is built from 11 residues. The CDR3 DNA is TGCAGTGCTAGAGTTAACAGGGTGCAGTTCTTC. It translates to CSARVNRVQFF.

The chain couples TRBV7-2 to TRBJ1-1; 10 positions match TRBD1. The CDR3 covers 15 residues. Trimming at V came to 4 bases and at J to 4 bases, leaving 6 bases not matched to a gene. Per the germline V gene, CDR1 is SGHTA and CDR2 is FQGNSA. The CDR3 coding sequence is TGTGCCAGCAGCTGGGGGACAGGGGATGGCACTGAAGCTTTCTTT. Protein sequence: CASSWGTGDGTEAFF.

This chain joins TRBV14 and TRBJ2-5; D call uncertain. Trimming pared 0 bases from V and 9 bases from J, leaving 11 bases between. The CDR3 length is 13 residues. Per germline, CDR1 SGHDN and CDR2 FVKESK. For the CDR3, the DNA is TGTGCCAGCAGCCAAGAGACGCACCGGGCCCAGTACTTC. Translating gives CASSQETHRAQYF.

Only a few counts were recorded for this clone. The CDR3 loop is CASSARLAVTSEQYF. The CDR3 bases are TGTGCCAGCAGTGCTCGACTAGCTGTAACCTCCGAGCAGTACTTC. The V and J genes are TRBV2 and TRBJ2-7, with 7 bases matching TRBD2. The CDR3 covers 15 residues. CDR1 is SNHLY and CDR2 is FYNNEI in the germline V gene. The ends lost 4 bases at V and 6 bases at J; junction bases unmatched: 12.

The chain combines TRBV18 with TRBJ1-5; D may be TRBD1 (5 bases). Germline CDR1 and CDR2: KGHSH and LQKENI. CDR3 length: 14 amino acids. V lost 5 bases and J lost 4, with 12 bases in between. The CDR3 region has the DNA TGTGCCAGCTCATTCGCCCAGGGTAATCAGCCCCAGCATTTT. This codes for CASSFAQGNQPQHF.

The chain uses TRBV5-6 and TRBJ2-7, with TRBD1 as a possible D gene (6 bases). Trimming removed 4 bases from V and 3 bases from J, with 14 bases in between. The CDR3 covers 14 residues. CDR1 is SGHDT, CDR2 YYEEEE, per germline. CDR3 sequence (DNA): TGTGCCAGCAGCGCCCGGGACACCTACTACGAGCAGTACTTC. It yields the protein CASSARDTYYEQYF.

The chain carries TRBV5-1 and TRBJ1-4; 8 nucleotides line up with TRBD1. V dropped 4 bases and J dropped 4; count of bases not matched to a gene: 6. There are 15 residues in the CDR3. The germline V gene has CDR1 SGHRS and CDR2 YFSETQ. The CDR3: CASSKTGGLNEKLFF. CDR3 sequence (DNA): TGCGCCAGCAGCAAAACAGGGGGACTTAATGAAAAACTGTTTTTT.

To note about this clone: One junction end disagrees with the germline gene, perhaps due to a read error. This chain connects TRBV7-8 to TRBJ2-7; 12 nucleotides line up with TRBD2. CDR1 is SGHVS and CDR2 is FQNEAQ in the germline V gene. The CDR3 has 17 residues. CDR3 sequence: CASTLTSGGLKSYEQYF. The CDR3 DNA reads TGTGCCAGCACCTTAACTAGCGGGGGGCTAAAATCCTACGAGCAGTACTTC.

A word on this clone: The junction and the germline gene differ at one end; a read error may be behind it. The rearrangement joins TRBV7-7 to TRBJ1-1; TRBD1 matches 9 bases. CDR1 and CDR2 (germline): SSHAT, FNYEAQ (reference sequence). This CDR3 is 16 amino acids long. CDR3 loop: CASSPLPGQGGTEAFF. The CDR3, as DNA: TGTGCTAGCAGCCCTCTTCCGGGACAGGGTGGAACTGAAGCTTTCTTT.

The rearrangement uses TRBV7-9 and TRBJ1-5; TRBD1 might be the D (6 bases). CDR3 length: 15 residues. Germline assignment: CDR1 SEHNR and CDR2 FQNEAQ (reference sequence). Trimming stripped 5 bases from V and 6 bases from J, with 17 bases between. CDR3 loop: CASSRWQGKGQPQHF. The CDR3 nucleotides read TGTGCCAGCAGCCGTTGGCAGGGGAAAGGTCAGCCCCAGCATTTT. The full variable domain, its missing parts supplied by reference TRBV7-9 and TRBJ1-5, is DTGVSQNPRHKITKRGQNVTFRCDPISEHNRLYWYRQTLGQGPEFLTYFQNEAQLEKSRLLSDRFSAERPKGSFSTLEIQRTEQGDSAMYLCASSRWQGKGQPQHFGDGTRLSIL.

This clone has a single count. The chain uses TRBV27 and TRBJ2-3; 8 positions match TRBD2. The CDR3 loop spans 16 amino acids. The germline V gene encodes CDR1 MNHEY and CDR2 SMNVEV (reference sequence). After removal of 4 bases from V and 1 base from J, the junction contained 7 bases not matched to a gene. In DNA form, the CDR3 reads TGTGCCAGCAGTTGGTACCGGGGGGGCGGCACAGATACGCAGTATTTT. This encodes CASSWYRGGGTDTQYF.

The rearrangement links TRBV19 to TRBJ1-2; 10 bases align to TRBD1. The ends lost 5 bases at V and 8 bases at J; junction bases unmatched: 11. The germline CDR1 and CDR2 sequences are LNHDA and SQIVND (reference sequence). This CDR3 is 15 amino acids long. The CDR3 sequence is CASSDRDRGLSGYTF. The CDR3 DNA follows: TGTGCCAGTAGTGACCGGGACAGGGGACTATCGGGCTACACCTTC.

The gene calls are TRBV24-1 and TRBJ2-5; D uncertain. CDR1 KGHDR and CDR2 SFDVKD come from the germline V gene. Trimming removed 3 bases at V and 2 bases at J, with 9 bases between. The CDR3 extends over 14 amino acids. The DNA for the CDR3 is TGTGCCACCAGTGATGCAACAGTACAAGAGACCCAGTACTTC. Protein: CATSDATVQETQYF.

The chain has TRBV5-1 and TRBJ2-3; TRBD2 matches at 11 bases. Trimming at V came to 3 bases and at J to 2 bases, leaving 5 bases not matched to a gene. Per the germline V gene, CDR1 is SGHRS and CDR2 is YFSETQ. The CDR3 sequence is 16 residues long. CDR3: CASSYIAGGVTDTQYF. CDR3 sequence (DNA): TGCGCCAGCAGCTATATAGCGGGGGGGGTCACAGATACGCAGTATTTT. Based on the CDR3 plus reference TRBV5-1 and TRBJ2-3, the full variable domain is KAGVTQTPRYLIKTRGQQVTLSCSPISGHRSVSWYQQTPGQGLQFLFEYFSETQRNKGNFPGRFSGRQFSNSRSEMNVSTLELGDSALYLCASSYIAGGVTDTQYFGPGTRLTVL.

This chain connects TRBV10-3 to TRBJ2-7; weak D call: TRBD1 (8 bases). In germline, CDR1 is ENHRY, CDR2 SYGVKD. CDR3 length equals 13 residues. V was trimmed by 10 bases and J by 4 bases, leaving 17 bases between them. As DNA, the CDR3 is TGTGCCACTTGGGAGGGACAGGTATACGAGCAGTACTTC. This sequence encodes CATWEGQVYEQYF.

As DNA, the CDR3 is TGCGCCAGCAAAGGGGCCCTGAGCTCCTACAATGAGCAGTTCTTC. It encodes CASKGALSSYNEQFF. This chain uses TRBV5-1 with TRBJ2-1; tentative D call: TRBD1 (5 bases). V was shortened by 6 bases and J by 0 bases, with 13 bases between the two germline ends. The germline CDR1 and CDR2 sequences are SGHRS and YFSETQ. This CDR3 contains 15 residues.

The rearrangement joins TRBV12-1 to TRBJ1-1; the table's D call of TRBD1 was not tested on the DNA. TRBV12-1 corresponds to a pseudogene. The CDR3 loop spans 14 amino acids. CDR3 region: CANTGWGMNTEAFF. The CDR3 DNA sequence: TGTGCCAATACAGGGTGGGGGATGAACACTGAAGCTTTCTTT.

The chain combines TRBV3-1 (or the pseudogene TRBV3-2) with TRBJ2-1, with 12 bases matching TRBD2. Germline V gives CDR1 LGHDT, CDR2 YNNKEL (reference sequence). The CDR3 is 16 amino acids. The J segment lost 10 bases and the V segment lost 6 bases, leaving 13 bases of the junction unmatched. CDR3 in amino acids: CASRRRTSGEVGEQFF. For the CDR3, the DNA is TGTGCCAGCAGACGGCGGACTAGCGGGGAGGTAGGGGAGCAGTTCTTC.

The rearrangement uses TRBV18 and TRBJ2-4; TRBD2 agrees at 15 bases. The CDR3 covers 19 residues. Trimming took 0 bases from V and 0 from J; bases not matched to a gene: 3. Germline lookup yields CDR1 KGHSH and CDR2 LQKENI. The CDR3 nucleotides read TGTGCCAGCTCACCACCGATGGGACTAGCGGGGGGAGCCAAAAACATTCAGTACTTC. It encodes CASSPPMGLAGGAKNIQYF.

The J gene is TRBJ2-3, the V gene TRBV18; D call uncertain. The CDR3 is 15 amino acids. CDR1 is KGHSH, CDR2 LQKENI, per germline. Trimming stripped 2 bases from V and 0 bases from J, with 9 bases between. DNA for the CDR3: TGTGCCAGCTCACCAAGACAAAGAAGCACAGATACGCAGTATTTT. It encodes CASSPRQRSTDTQYF.

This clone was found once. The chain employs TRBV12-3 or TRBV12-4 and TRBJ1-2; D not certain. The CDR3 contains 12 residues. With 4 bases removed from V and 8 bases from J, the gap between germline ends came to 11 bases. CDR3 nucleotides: TGTGCCAGCAGTTCGCAATCGGGAGGCTACACCTTC. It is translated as CASSSQSGGYTF.

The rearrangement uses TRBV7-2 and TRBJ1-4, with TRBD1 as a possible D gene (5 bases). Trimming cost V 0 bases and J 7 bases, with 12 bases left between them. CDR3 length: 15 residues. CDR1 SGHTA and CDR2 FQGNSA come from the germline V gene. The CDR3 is CASSLAGQGSEKLFF. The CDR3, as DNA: TGTGCCAGCAGCTTAGCCGGCCAGGGTTCTGAAAAACTGTTTTTT.

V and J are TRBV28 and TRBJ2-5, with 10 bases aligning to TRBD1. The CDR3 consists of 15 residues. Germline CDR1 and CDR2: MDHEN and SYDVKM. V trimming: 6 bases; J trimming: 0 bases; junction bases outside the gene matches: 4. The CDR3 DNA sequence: TGTGCCAGCAGGGGACAGGGGACGTACCAAGAGACCCAGTACTTC. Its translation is CASRGQGTYQETQYF.

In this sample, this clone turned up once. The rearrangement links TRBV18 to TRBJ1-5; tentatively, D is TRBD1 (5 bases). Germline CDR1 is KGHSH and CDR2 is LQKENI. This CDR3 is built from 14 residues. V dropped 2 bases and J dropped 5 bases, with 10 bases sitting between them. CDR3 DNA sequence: TGTGCCAGCTCACCAGGGGGGGTCCATCAGCCCCAGCATTTT. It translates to CASSPGGVHQPQHF.